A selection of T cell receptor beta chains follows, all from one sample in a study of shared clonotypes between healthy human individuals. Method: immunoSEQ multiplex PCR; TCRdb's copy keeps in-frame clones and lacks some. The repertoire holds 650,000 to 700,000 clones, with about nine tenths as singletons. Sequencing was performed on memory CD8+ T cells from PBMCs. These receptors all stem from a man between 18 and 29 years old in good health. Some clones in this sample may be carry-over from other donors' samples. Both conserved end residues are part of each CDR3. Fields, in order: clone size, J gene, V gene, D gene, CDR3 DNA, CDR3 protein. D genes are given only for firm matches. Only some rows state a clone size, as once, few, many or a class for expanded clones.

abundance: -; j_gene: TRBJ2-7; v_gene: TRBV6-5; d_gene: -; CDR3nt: TGTGCCAGCAGCCAAACTAGTTCCTACGAGCAGTACTTC; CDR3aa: CASSQTSSYEQYF
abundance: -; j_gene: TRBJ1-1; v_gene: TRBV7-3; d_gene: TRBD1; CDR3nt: TGTGCCAGCAGCCCCACAGGGGGGAGAGGCACTGAAGCTTTCTTT; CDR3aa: CASSPTGGRGTEAFF
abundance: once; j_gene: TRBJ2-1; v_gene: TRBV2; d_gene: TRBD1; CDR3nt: TGTGCCAGCATTCAAACCCGAACACACAGGGGTGATGAGCAGTTCTTC; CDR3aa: CASIQTRTHRGDEQFF
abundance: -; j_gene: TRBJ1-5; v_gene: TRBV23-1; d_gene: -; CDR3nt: TGCGCCAGCAGTCAAGCCGGGGTCGGGAATCAGCCCCAGCATTTT; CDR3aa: CASSQAGVGNQPQHF
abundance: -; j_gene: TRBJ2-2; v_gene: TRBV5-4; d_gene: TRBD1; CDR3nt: TGTGCCAGCAGCTCCCGGGACAGGCTCACCGGGGAGCTGTTTTTT; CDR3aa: CASSSRDRLTGELFF
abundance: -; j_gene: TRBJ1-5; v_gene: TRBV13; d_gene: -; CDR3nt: TGTGCCAGCAGCTTATCAGGGGTCAATCAGCCCCAGCATTTT; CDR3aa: CASSLSGVNQPQHF
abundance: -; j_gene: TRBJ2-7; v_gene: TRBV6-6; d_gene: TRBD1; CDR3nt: TGTGCCAGCAGCGAAGGGACAGTCTACGAGCAGTACTTC; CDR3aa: CASSEGTVYEQYF
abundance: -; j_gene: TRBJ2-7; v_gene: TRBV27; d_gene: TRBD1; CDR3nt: TGTGCCAGCAGTGGGATACTGAAGAGGACAGGGAGATACGAGCAGTACTTC; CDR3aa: CASSGILKRTGRYEQYF
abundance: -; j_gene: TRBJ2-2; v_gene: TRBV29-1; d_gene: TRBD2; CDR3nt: TGCAGCGCCCGGGAGGGGGGAACCGGGGAGCTGTTTTTT; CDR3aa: CSAREGGTGELFF
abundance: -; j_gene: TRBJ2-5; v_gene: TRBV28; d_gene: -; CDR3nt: TGTGCCAGCAGTTTATTCTCGAGCCAAGAGACCCAGTACTTC; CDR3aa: CASSLFSSQETQYF
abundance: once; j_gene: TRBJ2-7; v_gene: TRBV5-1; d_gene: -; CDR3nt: TGCGCCAGCAGCTGGGGTTTCGAGCAGTACTTC; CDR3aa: CASSWGFEQYF
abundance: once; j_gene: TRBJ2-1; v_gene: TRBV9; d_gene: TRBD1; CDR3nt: TGTGCCAGCAGCGATGGGGGCGGGACAGGGGTATACAATGAGCAGTTCTTC; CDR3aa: CASSDGGGTGVYNEQFF
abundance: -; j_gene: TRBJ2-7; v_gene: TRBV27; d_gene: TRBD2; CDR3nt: TGTGCCAGCAGTATGGGGGAGGGAGTGGGCGAGCAGTACTTC; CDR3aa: CASSMGEGVGEQYF
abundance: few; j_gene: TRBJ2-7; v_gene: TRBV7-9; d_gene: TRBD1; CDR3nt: TGTGCCAGCGCTTTAGGGGGCTGGTCCTACGAGCAGTACTTC; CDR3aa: CASALGGWSYEQYF
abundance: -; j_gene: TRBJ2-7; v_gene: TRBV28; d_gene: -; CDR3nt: TGTGCCAGCAGTGGGGGCGCCACCTACGAGCAGTACTTC; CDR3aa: CASSGGATYEQYF
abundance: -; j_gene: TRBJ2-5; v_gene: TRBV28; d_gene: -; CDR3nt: TGTGCCAGCATTCGGAGCGGTCAAGAGACCCAGTACTTC; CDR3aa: CASIRSGQETQYF